The rows below give T cell receptor beta chains drawn from one sample of a study of blood T cell repertoires in COVID-19. Sequencing was performed with immunoSEQ multiplex PCR; in TCRdb, only in-frame clones are kept and a portion is missing. The sample has approximately 210,000 clones; around 81% are singletons. Sequencing was done on a sample of PBMCs or T cells enriched from blood (not recorded which). Every receptor here comes from a woman aged 45 to 65 with acute COVID-19. The CDR3 runs from the conserved cysteine through the conserved F or W. Each record gives: V gene, clone size, J gene, D gene, CDR3 DNA, CDR3 protein. D genes are given only for firm matches. Clone size is given for some rows only: seen once, a few or many times, or a class if the clone is expanded.

V gene: TRBV29-1; clone size: once; J gene: TRBJ1-2; D gene: NA; CDR3 DNA: TGCAGCGCCTTTGTCCAGGGGCCCACTAACTATGGCTACACCTTC; CDR3 protein: CSAFVQGPTNYGYTF
V gene: TRBV10-3; clone size: NA; J gene: TRBJ2-7; D gene: TRBD1; CDR3 DNA: TGTGCCATCAGTGAGGTGGCAGGGGGTAATTACGAGCAGTACTTC; CDR3 protein: CAISEVAGGNYEQYF
V gene: TRBV24-1; clone size: NA; J gene: TRBJ1-1; D gene: NA; CDR3 DNA: TGTGCCACCAGACAGACAGGCCAGAACACTGAAGCTTTCTTT; CDR3 protein: CATRQTGQNTEAFF
V gene: TRBV18; clone size: few; J gene: TRBJ2-5; D gene: NA; CDR3 DNA: TGTGCCAGCTCACCTAATAGTGCTCGCCAAGAGACCCAGTACTTC; CDR3 protein: CASSPNSARQETQYF
V gene: TRBV27; clone size: NA; J gene: TRBJ1-2; D gene: NA; CDR3 DNA: TGTGCCAGCAGTTCTGGACTGGCCTATGGCTACACCTTC; CDR3 protein: CASSSGLAYGYTF
V gene: TRBV27; clone size: once; J gene: TRBJ2-2; D gene: TRBD2; CDR3 DNA: TGTGCCAGCAGTTTATACCCACCTGCGGGGGGCACGAACACCGGGGAGCTGTTTTTT; CDR3 protein: CASSLYPPAGGTNTGELFF
V gene: TRBV27; clone size: NA; J gene: TRBJ1-1; D gene: NA; CDR3 DNA: TGTGCCAGCAGTTTACGAAACTGGGGCCACAGTAACACTGAAGCTTTCTTT; CDR3 protein: CASSLRNWGHSNTEAFF
V gene: TRBV7-9; clone size: NA; J gene: TRBJ2-5; D gene: TRBD2; CDR3 DNA: TGTGCCAGCAGCTTAGGGGGACTAGGTGAAGAGACCCAGTACTTC; CDR3 protein: CASSLGGLGEETQYF
V gene: TRBV29-1; clone size: NA; J gene: TRBJ1-5; D gene: TRBD1; CDR3 DNA: TGCAGCGCCGGGACAGGGGGGGATCAGCCCCAGCATTTT; CDR3 protein: CSAGTGGDQPQHF
V gene: TRBV18; clone size: NA; J gene: TRBJ2-7; D gene: TRBD1; CDR3 DNA: TGTGCCAGCTCTCCAGCGGACAGGGGATCCTACGAGCAGTACTTC; CDR3 protein: CASSPADRGSYEQYF
V gene: TRBV30; clone size: NA; J gene: TRBJ2-2; D gene: NA; CDR3 DNA: TGTGCCTGGAGTGTACAGAGCGGTAACACCGGGGAGCTGTTTTTT; CDR3 protein: CAWSVQSGNTGELFF
V gene: TRBV9; clone size: NA; J gene: TRBJ2-7; D gene: NA; CDR3 DNA: TGTGCCAGCAGCGCCTCCGGGACAACCTACGAGCAGTACTTC; CDR3 protein: CASSASGTTYEQYF
V gene: TRBV18; clone size: NA; J gene: TRBJ1-5; D gene: TRBD1; CDR3 DNA: TGTGCCAGCTCACCAAGACAGGGGATCGATCAGCCCCAGCATTTT; CDR3 protein: CASSPRQGIDQPQHF
V gene: TRBV3-1/TRBV3-2; clone size: NA; J gene: TRBJ1-2; D gene: NA; CDR3 DNA: TGTGCCAGCAGCCAAGGCTCCGGAGCAGATGGCTACACCTTC; CDR3 protein: CASSQGSGADGYTF
V gene: TRBV6-1; clone size: NA; J gene: TRBJ1-1; D gene: NA; CDR3 DNA: TGTGCCAGCAGTGAAAGGGGCAGAGATGAAGCTTTCTTT; CDR3 protein: CASSERGRDEAFF
V gene: TRBV18; clone size: NA; J gene: TRBJ2-2; D gene: NA; CDR3 DNA: TGTGCCAGCTCACCAGGAGGGACAGTTTACACCGGGGAGCTGTTTTTT; CDR3 protein: CASSPGGTVYTGELFF
V gene: TRBV7-2; clone size: NA; J gene: TRBJ2-1; D gene: TRBD2; CDR3 DNA: TGTGCCAGCAGCTTAATTTGGGCTAGCGGGGGGAAGAGGGATGAGCAGTTCTTC; CDR3 protein: CASSLIWASGGKRDEQFF
V gene: TRBV28; clone size: NA; J gene: TRBJ1-2; D gene: NA; CDR3 DNA: TGTGCCAGCTCTGGCTTAGGAGGTTCGTCCTATGGCTACACCTTC; CDR3 protein: CASSGLGGSSYGYTF
V gene: TRBV2; clone size: NA; J gene: TRBJ1-5; D gene: NA; CDR3 DNA: TGTGCCAGCAGTGAAATCGGGGGAACTCAGCCCCAGCATTTT; CDR3 protein: CASSEIGGTQPQHF
V gene: TRBV14; clone size: NA; J gene: TRBJ2-1; D gene: TRBD2; CDR3 DNA: TGTGCCAGCAGCCATCCTAGCCATCTAGCGGGAGACCTCAATGAGCAGTTCTTC; CDR3 protein: CASSHPSHLAGDLNEQFF
V gene: TRBV28; clone size: once; J gene: TRBJ2-3; D gene: TRBD2; CDR3 DNA: TGTGCCAGCAGGACTAGCGGGGGCCGCACAGATACGCAGTATTTT; CDR3 protein: CASRTSGGRTDTQYF
V gene: TRBV19; clone size: NA; J gene: TRBJ2-1; D gene: NA; CDR3 DNA: TGTGCCAGTAGTATAGATCGTCAGTACAATGAGCAGTTCTTC; CDR3 protein: CASSIDRQYNEQFF
V gene: TRBV4-1; clone size: NA; J gene: TRBJ2-1; D gene: NA; CDR3 DNA: TGCGCCAGCAGCCAAAGTAGCAAATCCTACAATGAGCAGTTCTTC; CDR3 protein: CASSQSSKSYNEQFF
V gene: TRBV18; clone size: NA; J gene: TRBJ1-1; D gene: NA; CDR3 DNA: TGTGCCAGCTCACCCGATAGTCTGGCGGGAGTAAGGACTGAAGCTTTCTTT; CDR3 protein: CASSPDSLAGVRTEAFF
V gene: TRBV28; clone size: NA; J gene: TRBJ1-1; D gene: NA; CDR3 DNA: TGTGCCAGCAGTCTAGACGGGATTTGGGCTTTCTTT; CDR3 protein: CASSLDGIWAFF
V gene: TRBV27; clone size: once; J gene: TRBJ2-5; D gene: NA; CDR3 DNA: TGTGCCAGCAGTCCGGACAGTCCACAAGAGACCCAGTACTTC; CDR3 protein: CASSPDSPQETQYF
V gene: TRBV19; clone size: NA; J gene: TRBJ2-5; D gene: TRBD2; CDR3 DNA: TGTGCCAGTAGTATAGGCCGGGAGGGATCCCAGTACTTC; CDR3 protein: CASSIGREGSQYF
V gene: TRBV18; clone size: NA; J gene: TRBJ1-1; D gene: NA; CDR3 DNA: TGTGCCAGCTCACCTATTCAGCTACAGGGTGGGAACACTGAAGCTTTCTTT; CDR3 protein: CASSPIQLQGGNTEAFF
V gene: TRBV7-8; clone size: NA; J gene: TRBJ2-5; D gene: NA; CDR3 DNA: TGTGCCAGCAGCCGAAGTGGGAGCGTACAAGAGACCCAGTACTTC; CDR3 protein: CASSRSGSVQETQYF
V gene: TRBV9; clone size: NA; J gene: TRBJ2-3; D gene: TRBD1; CDR3 DNA: TGTGCCAGCAGCGTAGACAGGGGGCTCACAGATACGCAGTATTTT; CDR3 protein: CASSVDRGLTDTQYF
V gene: TRBV7-8; clone size: NA; J gene: TRBJ1-3; D gene: NA; CDR3 DNA: TGTGCCAGCAGCTTAGCCGGAGGAACCGGGGACACCATATATTTT; CDR3 protein: CASSLAGGTGDTIYF
V gene: TRBV19; clone size: NA; J gene: TRBJ1-6; D gene: NA; CDR3 DNA: TGTGCCAGTAGCCCCTACGGCTCCTATAATTCACCCCTCCACTTT; CDR3 protein: CASSPYGSYNSPLHF
V gene: TRBV28; clone size: NA; J gene: TRBJ1-1; D gene: NA; CDR3 DNA: TGTGCCAGCAGAAGGGGCCCCCCGACAGCTTTCTTT; CDR3 protein: CASRRGPPTAFF
V gene: TRBV29-1; clone size: NA; J gene: TRBJ2-5; D gene: NA; CDR3 DNA: TGCAGCGTTGAACGCCAGGGTAGGAAGACCCAGTACTTC; CDR3 protein: CSVERQGRKTQYF
V gene: TRBV6-6; clone size: NA; J gene: TRBJ2-1; D gene: TRBD2; CDR3 DNA: TGTGCCAGCATAAGAGCGGGGGGGGTGTACAATGAGCAGTTCTTC; CDR3 protein: CASIRAGGVYNEQFF
V gene: TRBV9; clone size: few; J gene: TRBJ2-5; D gene: TRBD1; CDR3 DNA: TGTGCCAGCAGCGTAGCCGAGGGACAGAGGACGGAGACCCAGTACTTC; CDR3 protein: CASSVAEGQRTETQYF
V gene: TRBV28; clone size: few; J gene: TRBJ1-4; D gene: TRBD1; CDR3 DNA: TGTGCCAGCTGGAGCAGGGGGGAGGAAAAACTGTTTTTT; CDR3 protein: CASWSRGEEKLFF
V gene: TRBV6-2/TRBV6-3; clone size: NA; J gene: TRBJ1-2; D gene: NA; CDR3 DNA: TGTGCCAGCAGTTATGGGAAGACAGCGACCTATGGCTACACCTTC; CDR3 protein: CASSYGKTATYGYTF
V gene: TRBV6-5; clone size: once; J gene: TRBJ2-1; D gene: TRBD2; CDR3 DNA: TGTGCCAGCAGGACTGACAGCGGGGCACTGTTCTTC; CDR3 protein: CASRTDSGALFF
V gene: TRBV29-1; clone size: once; J gene: TRBJ1-2; D gene: TRBD1; CDR3 DNA: TGCAGCGTTGGTGGGACAGGGGGCCGAGGCTACACCTTC; CDR3 protein: CSVGGTGGRGYTF
V gene: TRBV14; clone size: NA; J gene: TRBJ1-4; D gene: NA; CDR3 DNA: TGTGCCAGCAGCCAGCAGGCGGGGTCACGTGAAAAACTGTTTTTT; CDR3 protein: CASSQQAGSREKLFF
V gene: TRBV21-1; clone size: NA; J gene: TRBJ2-7; D gene: NA; CDR3 DNA: TGTGCCAGCAGCAAAGTAGGAACGGGACAGATTCTATCCCTCTCCTACGAGCAGTACTTC; CDR3 protein: CASSKVGTGQILSLSYEQYF
V gene: TRBV2; clone size: NA; J gene: TRBJ2-3; D gene: NA; CDR3 DNA: TGTGCCAGCAGTGAGGAGGGAGCGGGTACAGATACGCAGTATTTT; CDR3 protein: CASSEEGAGTDTQYF
V gene: TRBV2; clone size: NA; J gene: TRBJ2-2; D gene: TRBD1; CDR3 DNA: TGTGCCAGCAGTCCCGACAGGGTGGACACCGGGGAGCTGTTTTTT; CDR3 protein: CASSPDRVDTGELFF
V gene: TRBV25-1; clone size: NA; J gene: TRBJ2-2; D gene: NA; CDR3 DNA: TGTGCCAGCAGGGTCGATCGGAGGGGGGGACGCACCGGGGAGCTGTTTTTT; CDR3 protein: CASRVDRRGGRTGELFF
V gene: TRBV5-6; clone size: NA; J gene: TRBJ2-3; D gene: TRBD1; CDR3 DNA: TGTGCCAGCAGCTGGGACAGGCCAGATACGCAGTATTTT; CDR3 protein: CASSWDRPDTQYF
V gene: TRBV28; clone size: NA; J gene: TRBJ2-7; D gene: TRBD2; CDR3 DNA: TGTGCCAGCACCCGGACTAGCGGGAATTACGAGCAGTACTTC; CDR3 protein: CASTRTSGNYEQYF
V gene: TRBV21-1; clone size: NA; J gene: TRBJ2-7; D gene: NA; CDR3 DNA: TGTGCCAGCAGCCCCACCCGCATTAGGACAGTCTCCTACGAGCAGTACTTC; CDR3 protein: CASSPTRIRTVSYEQYF
V gene: TRBV6-5; clone size: NA; J gene: TRBJ1-5; D gene: NA; CDR3 DNA: TGTGCCAGCAGTGACTCGGGGGCCCATCAGCCCCAGCATTTT; CDR3 protein: CASSDSGAHQPQHF
V gene: TRBV12-5; clone size: NA; J gene: TRBJ1-2; D gene: NA; CDR3 DNA: TGTGCTAGTGGTAACTACCCGGGGGGCGATGGCTACACCTTC; CDR3 protein: CASGNYPGGDGYTF
V gene: TRBV3-1/TRBV3-2; clone size: NA; J gene: TRBJ1-3; D gene: TRBD1; CDR3 DNA: TGTGCCAGCAGCCAAGACCGGACAGGTGGAAACACCATATATTTT; CDR3 protein: CASSQDRTGGNTIYF
V gene: TRBV28; clone size: NA; J gene: TRBJ1-2; D gene: NA; CDR3 DNA: TGTGCCAGCAGCGTCCCCGGGTCCTTGCAGGGCTACACCTTC; CDR3 protein: CASSVPGSLQGYTF